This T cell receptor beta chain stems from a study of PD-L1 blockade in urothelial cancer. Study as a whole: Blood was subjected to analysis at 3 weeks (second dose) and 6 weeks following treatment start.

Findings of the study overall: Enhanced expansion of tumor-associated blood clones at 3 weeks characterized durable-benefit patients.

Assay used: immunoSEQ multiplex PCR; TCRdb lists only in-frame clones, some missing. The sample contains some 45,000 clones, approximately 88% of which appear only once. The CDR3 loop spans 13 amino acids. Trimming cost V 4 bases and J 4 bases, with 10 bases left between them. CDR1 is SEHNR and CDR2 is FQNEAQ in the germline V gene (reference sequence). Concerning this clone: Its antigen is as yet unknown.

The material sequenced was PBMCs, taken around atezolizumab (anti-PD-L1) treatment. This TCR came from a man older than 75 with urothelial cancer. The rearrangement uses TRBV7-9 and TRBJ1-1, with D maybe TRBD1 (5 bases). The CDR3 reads CASSSAGFTEAFF. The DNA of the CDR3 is TGTGCCAGCAGCTCCGCAGGGTTCACTGAAGCTTTCTTT.